This T cell receptor beta chain comes out of a study of T cell responses to AZD1222 COVID-19 vaccine (dated by TCRdb to 2020 to 2023). For context, the study as a whole: AZD1222 recipients given second doses at about 4 weeks or at about 12 weeks were pooled, since spike-specific TCR depth and breadth were not found to differ between the two schedules. TCR sequencing covered about 230 trial participants: some 210 given two doses of AZD1222 and 26 given two doses of MenACWY control vaccine. Trial participants were enrolled into age subgroups of 18-55, 56-69 and 70-plus years, which contained approximately 150, 30 and 60 TCR-sequenced participants, respectively. What the work shows at the level of the full study, not this receptor alone: Participants were mostly white British and included more females than males, and it was suggested by the authors that clonal diversity may have been underestimated. A significant rise in spike-specific TCR breadth and depth was observed after two AZD1222 doses relative to day 0 and relative to MenACWY recipients. The 56-69-year group was small, and its depth increase did not reach significance, likely because of low power. Epitopes outside the regions mutated in the B.1.351 and B.1.1.7 variants were reportedly recognized by nearly half of the unique spike-specific TCRs. Only five to seven AZD1222 recipients were SARS-CoV-2 seropositive at baseline, limiting conclusions about previously exposed vaccinees. No day 14 peak-response samples were available, so repertoires were characterized only after the peak T cell response. The vaccine-associated CD4 TCRs covered the entire spike protein, and the dominant responses fell in regions 160-218 and 743-854.

The CDR3 regions of human TCRbeta chains were subjected to immunosequencing. On the authors' methods: Repertoire TCRs were checked for matches against a reference library of SARS-CoV-2-specific TCRs that had been generated using the MIRA antigen-specificity platform. Breadth was defined as the fraction of unique TCRs that were SARS-CoV-2-associated. Depth was defined as the fraction of total T cells that were SARS-CoV-2-associated. Each spike-specific TCR was assigned to its reactive spike region and to a CD4 or CD8 class using the MIRA data. Log10-transformed breadth and depth values were compared by one-way ANOVA with Sidak's multiple comparisons tests. This immuneACCESS table, as held by TCRdb, lists in-frame sequences with V and J called but not all clones. Of the missing ones, under half trace to an unresolved V gene in checked studies; the others have no known cause. D and trimming come from the DNA, and the V and J calls and clone size come from that table. Counted in this sample were approximately 180,000 clones; roughly 90% of them appeared once. 2.5% to 3% of the sample belongs to the ten largest clones.

V is pruned by 4 bases and J by 2 bases, leaving 7 bases of the junction without a gene match. Including the terminal cysteine and phenylalanine, the CDR3 comprises 17 residues. Left in the record is the CDR3 DNA by itself, 51 bases read in frame from the first base. CDR1 is given as SGDLS and CDR2 as YYNGEE, both from the germline V gene. Details on this clone: Its antigen is currently not known. One base away there is no much larger clone; base qualities are not given.

Interpreted using the paper, the time point label stands for: baseline before first vaccination. Vaccinee samples came from UK trials COV001 and COV002, including a single-blind randomized controlled phase 2/3 trial of AZD1222 (ChAdOx1 nCoV-19) in healthy adults. Trial participant PBMC samples were collected at day 0 and day 28 after the second dose for TCRbeta chain sequencing. The receptor was isolated from an adult in good health. The chain joins TRBV9 to TRBJ1-4, and 11 junctional nucleotides match TRBD1. This specimen consisted of peripheral blood, obtained on day 0 of AZD1222 vaccination. This receptor carries the CDR3 CASSPGQGVRTNEKLFF. The base sequence is TGTGCCAGCAGCCCGGGACAGGGGGTACGCACTAATGAAAAACTGTTTTTT.